This T cell receptor (beta chain) was captured in a study of blood T cell repertoires in COVID-19. Study at large: Nucleic acid was either cDNA or gDNA, and it came from T cells, B-cell-depleted T cells, or PBMCs.

In its sample, this clone was seen a few times. CDR3 length equals 15 residues. V was clipped by 3 bases and J by 0 bases, with 11 bases between them. Germline CDR1 and CDR2: KGHSH and LQKENI. Assay: immunoSEQ multiplex PCR; the TCRdb copy retains only in-frame clones and omits some. The sample records around 120,000 clones, 85% to 90% being singletons. The sample was peripheral blood. The V and J genes are TRBV18 and TRBJ1-1; tentative D call: TRBD1 (5 bases). This clonotype originated in a woman in her 70s with acute or convalescent COVID-19. CDR3 sequence reads: CASSPSGGVNTEAFF. The CDR3 DNA reads TGTGCCAGCTCACCCTCGGGGGGGGTGAACACTGAAGCTTTCTTT. Full variable domain (outside the CDR3, taken from reference TRBV18 and TRBJ1-1): NAGVMQNPRHLVRRRGQEARLRCSPMKGHSHVYWYRQLPEEGLKFMVYLQKENIIDESGMPKERFSAEFPKEGPSILRIQQVVRGDSAAYFCASSPSGGVNTEAFFGQGTRLTVV.